The present T cell receptor (beta chain) was sequenced within a study of chemoradiotherapy in HPV16-positive cancers (dated by TCRdb to 2021 to 2024). With regard to the full study: Functional T-cell assays on cells from a couple of HPV16-positive patients defined candidate HPV-specific T-cell clones and common TCR motifs. The study asked whether T-cell immunity against the HPV oncoproteins E6 and E7 changes during chemoradiotherapy and whether it affects survival. TCR repertoires from some 89 patients with HPV-related cancers were then used to track the candidate HPV-specific TCRs and motifs.

Repertoires were sampled repeatedly over the course of chemoradiotherapy, so clonal expansion could be followed in the tumor microenvironment. Receptors were amplified or captured by the immunoSEQ multiplex PCR assay. TCRdb stores this immuneACCESS table with in-frame sequences only. Part of the clones is absent; in the studies checked, under half of the shortfall reflects unresolved V genes, and no reason is known for the rest. This sample comprises 65,000 to 80,000 clones, roughly 90% of them detected only once. Around 4.4% of the sample belongs to the ten largest clones. Turning to this clone: Its antigen specificity is not known. Nothing much larger sits one base from this clone, and base qualities are not available.

Cut back by 7 bases and 5 bases, the V and J ends lie 17 bases apart. Counted from cysteine to phenylalanine, this CDR3 has 14 amino acids. The kept DNA is CDR3 alone, 42 bases in frame from the first base. CDR1 and CDR2 (SEHNR, FQNEAQ) derive from the germline V gene (reference sequence). Paper-wide results and their limitations: Expansion of candidate HPV-specific clones and E7-related TCR motifs was observed in the tumor microenvironment during treatment, whereas no such expansion was observed for non-HPV-specific T cells. Only two HPV16-positive patients were used to derive the functional definition of HPV-specific T cells, and the survival association was reported for HPV16-positive patients. In HPV16-positive patients, expansion of HPV-responsive T cells during chemoradiotherapy was associated with improved recurrence-free survival.

The specimen comprised blood, sampled from a patient who underwent chemoradiotherapy. The sequence was obtained from a human donor with HPV-associated anogenital cancer. The chain employs TRBV7-9 and TRBJ2-5; no D segment can be confidently identified. The sequenced DNA: TGTGCCAGCACCCTCTTTCAAGGGTTGGAGACCCAGTACTTC. Its translation reads: CASTLFQGLETQYF.